This TCR beta chain appears in the sequencing data of a study of naive and memory T cell subsets. There are many counts of this clonotype. Adult healthy volunteers gave 2.5 ml peripheral blood for whole-blood RNA. An oligonucleotide containing a UMI was ligated to the 3' end of TCR cDNA. Cells were not sorted; total RNA input targeted about 1 to 1000 ng. Reverse transcription of blood and skin TCR RNA was primed at alpha and beta constant regions. Four PCR rounds used nested alpha and beta constant region primers plus the SP2 primer. TCRdb fed the 5' RACE reads into MiXCR, producing one record per CDR3 protein. This sample has roughly 26,000 distinct CDR3 sequences, with roughly 25% found just once. V was pared by 7 bases and J by 10 bases, with 8 bases between. The CDR3 consists of 9 residues. Germline CDR1 reads DFQATT; CDR2 reads SNEGSKA (reference sequence).

The TCR was taken from a female donor in good health. This sequence joins TRBV20-1 and TRBJ2-1; D is uncertain. As DNA, the CDR3 is TGCAGTGTCGGTAAGGAGCAGTTCTTC. Protein sequence: CSVGKEQFF.